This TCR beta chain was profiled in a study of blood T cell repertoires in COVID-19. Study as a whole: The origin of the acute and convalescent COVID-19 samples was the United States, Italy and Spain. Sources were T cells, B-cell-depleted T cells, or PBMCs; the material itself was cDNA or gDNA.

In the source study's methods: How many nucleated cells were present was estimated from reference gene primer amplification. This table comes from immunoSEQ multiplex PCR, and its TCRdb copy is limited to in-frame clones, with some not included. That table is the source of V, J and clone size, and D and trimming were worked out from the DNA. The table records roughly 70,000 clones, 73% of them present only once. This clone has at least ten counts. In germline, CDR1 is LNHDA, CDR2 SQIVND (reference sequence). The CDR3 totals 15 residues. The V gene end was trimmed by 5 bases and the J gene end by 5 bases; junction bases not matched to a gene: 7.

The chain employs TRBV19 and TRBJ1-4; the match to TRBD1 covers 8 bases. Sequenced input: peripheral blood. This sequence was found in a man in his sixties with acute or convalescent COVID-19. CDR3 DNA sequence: TGTGCCAGTAGTTCACAGGGGGGAGGGAATGAAAAACTGTTTTTT. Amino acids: CASSSQGGGNEKLFF.